The 26 T cell receptor beta chains listed next were all sequenced from one sample in a study of OX40 agonist ivuxolimab in advanced cancers. Profiling relied on immunoSEQ multiplex PCR, and the TCRdb table lists in-frame clones only, not all of them. The sample has roughly 20,000 clones; roughly 82% are singletons. This specimen was CD4+ or CD8+ T cells sorted from blood, taken in a trial of the OX40 agonist ivuxolimab. Every receptor here comes from an adult with an advanced solid tumor such as melanoma, head and neck, liver or kidney cancer.

With respect to this clone: The junction departs from germline at one end; a sequencing error may be responsible. The same CDR3 is also encoded by other DNA sequences in this sample. The rearrangement joins TRBV7-2 to TRBJ1-6; no clear D. The CDR3 is 13 amino acids. Germline V lookup: CDR1 SGHTA, CDR2 FQGNSA. CDR3 bases: TGTGCCAGCAGCTTAGCCTATAATTCACCCCTTCACTTT. It translates to CASSLAYNSPLHF.

The chain joins TRBV7-9 to TRBJ1-4; unclear D gene. The germline V gene encodes CDR1 SEHNR and CDR2 FQNEAQ (reference sequence). This CDR3 is built from 16 residues. The V gene lost 3 bases and the J gene lost 3 bases, with 14 bases spanning the gap. Here the CDR3 reads CASSFSFGMANEKLFF. The CDR3 DNA reads TGTGCCAGCAGCTTTTCTTTTGGGATGGCTAATGAAAAACTGTTTTTT.

This clone was seen just once. This chain connects TRBV18 to TRBJ2-7; no clear D. Germline CDR1 is KGHSH and CDR2 is LQKENI. The CDR3 loop spans 14 amino acids. V was shortened by 5 bases and J by 6 bases, with 17 bases between the two germline ends. This CDR3 reads CASSSTAYGIEQYF. CDR3 sequence (DNA): TGTGCCAGCTCATCAACGGCTTATGGGATCGAGCAGTACTTC.

The rearrangement uses TRBV19 and TRBJ2-7; 9 bases map to TRBD1. Germline V gives CDR1 LNHDA, CDR2 SQIVND (reference sequence). The ends lost 4 bases at V and 0 bases at J; junction bases unmatched: 4. CDR3 length: 15 amino acids. CDR3 nucleotide sequence: TGTGCCAGTAGTAAGGGACAGGGTGGCTCCTACGAGCAGTACTTC. Protein sequence: CASSKGQGGSYEQYF.

V usage is TRBV12-2 and J usage is TRBJ1-1; TRBD1 reflects the table's D call only, with no check against the DNA. TRBV12-2 is termed a pseudogene. There are 16 residues in the CDR3. CDR3 nucleotide sequence: TGTGCAAGTCGCTTAGCCCTTTCAGGGGGTTGGACTGAAGCTTTCTTT. Amino acids: CASRLALSGGWTEAFF.

This clone was seen only a few times. The chain employs TRBV5-1 and TRBJ2-1, with TRBD2 identical over 14 bases. This CDR3 spans 22 amino acids. Germline CDR1 and CDR2: SGHRS and YFSETQ. V was clipped by 3 bases and J by 0 bases; unmatched bases: 17. CDR3 sequence (DNA): TGCGCCAGCAGCTCGGGGACGAAGACTAGCGGGGGGGCTCAAGGCTCCTACAATGAGCAGTTCTTC. Amino acid sequence: CASSSGTKTSGGAQGSYNEQFF.

The chain recombines TRBV6-6 with TRBJ2-3; unclear D gene. Germline V CDR1 and CDR2: MNHNY, SVGAGI (reference sequence). Trimming removed 7 bases at V and 2 bases at J, with 13 bases between. The length of the CDR3 is 14 residues. CDR3 amino acids: CASTSQGPTDTQYF. In nucleotides, the CDR3 is TGTGCCAGCACCTCACAAGGGCCCACAGATACGCAGTATTTT.

In this sample, this clone turned up once. The J gene is TRBJ2-1, the V gene TRBV7-9; the match to TRBD1 covers 7 bases. V was pared by 1 base and J by 7 bases, with 7 bases of the junction left unmatched. The germline CDR1 and CDR2 sequences are SEHNR and FQNEAQ (reference sequence). CDR3 length equals 15 residues. CDR3 sequence (DNA): TGTGCCAGCAGCTTAGACGGGTACAGGGGAAATGAGCAGTTCTTC. Protein product: CASSLDGYRGNEQFF.

J is TRBJ1-4 and V is TRBV19; 8 bases align to TRBD1. Germline CDR1 LNHDA, CDR2 SQIVND (reference sequence). CDR3 length: 14 residues. V shed 6 bases, J shed 8 bases, and the junction held 8 bases outside the gene matches. The CDR3 sequence is CASRPTGAPEKLFF. Here the CDR3 DNA reads TGTGCCAGTAGGCCGACAGGGGCCCCGGAAAAACTGTTTTTT.

V usage is TRBV5-5 and J usage is TRBJ1-1, with a possible D match to TRBD1 (6 bases). This CDR3 spans 13 amino acids. Germline CDR1 is SGHKS and CDR2 is YYEKEE (reference sequence). With 2 bases removed from V and 5 bases from J, the gap between germline ends came to 10 bases. Here the CDR3 reads CASSLGGGTEAFF. The CDR3 bases are TGTGCCAGCAGCTTAGGGGGTGGGACTGAAGCTTTCTTT.

The chain has TRBV5-6 and TRBJ2-5, with a tentative D call TRBD1 (6 bases). The CDR3 spans 13 residues. V lost 1 base, J lost 5 bases, and 9 bases lay in between. Germline V gives CDR1 SGHDT, CDR2 YYEEEE. The CDR3 protein is CASSLIQGETQYF. CDR3 nucleotide sequence: TGTGCCAGCAGCTTGATCCAGGGGGAGACCCAGTACTTC.

The J gene is TRBJ2-2, the V gene TRBV5-8, with 7 bases lining up with TRBD1. The CDR3 has 15 residues. CDR1 SGHTS and CDR2 YDEGEE come from the germline V gene. J gave up 4 bases and V 0 bases, and 3 bases lay outside the gene matches. In nucleotides, the CDR3 is TGTGCCAGCAGCTTGGCGGGACAGATCACCGGGGAGCTGTTTTTT. Translating gives CASSLAGQITGELFF.

This chain uses TRBV9 with TRBJ2-3; TRBD2 matches at 14 bases. The CDR3 consists of 16 residues. The germline CDR1 and CDR2 sequences are SGDLS and YYNGEE. Trimming cost V 3 bases and J 6 bases; bases outside gene matches: 6. Here the CDR3 reads CASSGRTSGRSDTQYF. CDR3 nucleotide sequence: TGTGCCAGCAGCGGGAGGACTAGCGGGAGGTCGGATACGCAGTATTTT.

The V and J genes are TRBV19 and TRBJ2-3, with 7 positions matching TRBD1. Germline V gene data show CDR1 as LNHDA and CDR2 as SQIVND (reference sequence). V trimming: 4 bases; J trimming: 1 base; junction bases outside the gene matches: 8. The CDR3 has 16 amino acids. CDR3 amino acids: CASSTARGQRTDTQYF. The DNA of the CDR3 is TGTGCCAGTAGTACCGCCAGGGGACAGCGCACAGATACGCAGTATTTT.

The J gene is TRBJ2-2, the V gene TRBV27; perhaps D is TRBD1 or TRBD2 (10 bases each). V shed 5 bases and J shed 3 bases, with 28 bases lying between them. This CDR3 has 20 residues. Germline CDR1 and CDR2: MNHEY and SMNVEV (reference sequence). For the CDR3, the DNA is TGTGCCAGCAGTCCCCCGGGACAGGGGTGGACTAGCGGATACACCGGGGAGCTGTTTTTT. Translating it yields CASSPPGQGWTSGYTGELFF.

This clone showed up just a few times. The chain is built from TRBV7-2 and TRBJ2-2; D remains unclear. This CDR3 contains 16 residues. Trimming shortened V by 2 bases and J by 1 base, and 11 bases separated the two germline ends. Germline values: CDR1 SGHTA, CDR2 FQGNSA. CDR3 amino acids: CASSLQPARNTGELFF. In DNA form, the CDR3 reads TGTGCCAGCAGCTTACAACCGGCCAGGAACACCGGGGAGCTGTTTTTT.

This chain uses TRBV7-2 with TRBJ2-2, with TRBD2 matching over 7 bases. CDR1 and CDR2 from the germline V gene are SGHTA and FQGNSA. The trim removed 0 bases at V and 7 bases at J, leaving 5 bases unmatched. The length of the CDR3 is 15 residues. CDR3 protein: CASSLARGGVGELFF. CDR3 nucleotide sequence: TGTGCCAGCAGCTTAGCGAGGGGAGGGGTCGGGGAGCTGTTTTTT.

The V call is TRBV7-9, the J call TRBJ1-5; perhaps TRBD1 as D (5 bases). CDR3 length equals 13 residues. The V end was cut by 8 bases, the J end by 2 bases, with 10 bases between. Germline CDR1 is SEHNR and CDR2 is FQNEAQ (reference sequence). The CDR3 protein is CASGGTGNQPQHF. For the CDR3, the DNA is TGTGCCAGCGGGGGGACCGGCAATCAGCCCCAGCATTTT. The entire variable domain, with the rest obtained from reference TRBV7-9 and TRBJ1-5, is as follows: DTGVSQNPRHKITKRGQNVTFRCDPISEHNRLYWYRQTLGQGPEFLTYFQNEAQLEKSRLLSDRFSAERPKGSFSTLEIQRTEQGDSAMYLCASGGTGNQPQHFGDGTRLSIL.

This chain joins TRBV7-8 and TRBJ2-5, with D perhaps matching TRBD2 (6 bases). CDR1 and CDR2 (germline): SGHVS, FQNEAQ. The CDR3 runs to 14 residues. With 7 bases removed from V and 4 bases from J, the gap between germline ends came to 16 bases. In DNA, the CDR3 is TGTGCCAGCACCACGGTAGCGGCGGGAGAGACCCAGTACTTC. Protein sequence: CASTTVAAGETQYF.

The chain recombines TRBV5-1 with TRBJ2-3; D unresolved. The CDR3 is 12 residues long. CDR1 and CDR2 from the germline V gene are SGHRS and YFSETQ. Trimming shortened V by 5 bases and J by 3 bases, and 7 bases separated the two germline ends. The CDR3 DNA reads TGCGCCAGCAGTGGCGGTACAGATACGCAGTATTTT. Its protein product is CASSGGTDTQYF.

The rearrangement joins TRBV4-1 to TRBJ2-7, with D perhaps given as TRBD1 or TRBD2 (5 bases each). V dropped 6 bases and J dropped 1 base, with 19 bases sitting between them. The CDR3 totals 16 residues. Germline V gene lookup returns CDR1 MGHRA and CDR2 YSYEKL. The CDR3 coding sequence is TGCGCCAGCAGTCGAGGTGGGGGAGTTGGGTCCTACGAGCAGTACTTC. This sequence encodes CASSRGGGVGSYEQYF.

This clone was counted between two and nine times. This chain links TRBV7-2 with TRBJ2-7; the match to TRBD1 covers 8 bases. Trimming cost V 4 bases and J 4 bases; bases outside gene matches: 6. The length of the CDR3 is 14 residues. Germline loops: CDR1 SGHTA, CDR2 FQGNSA. The CDR3 sequence: CASSSYRGFYEQYF. For the CDR3, the DNA is TGTGCCAGCAGCTCCTACAGGGGGTTTTACGAGCAGTACTTC.

The J gene is TRBJ2-7, the V gene TRBV18; 9 nucleotides match TRBD1. In germline, CDR1 is KGHSH, CDR2 LQKENI. V trimming: 3 bases; J trimming: 5 bases; junction bases outside the gene matches: 11. The CDR3 is made up of 16 amino acids. CDR3 protein: CASSPRQRGQGDEQYF. CDR3 DNA: TGTGCCAGCTCACCCCGACAGCGGGGACAGGGAGACGAGCAGTACTTC.

The chain is built from TRBV27 and TRBJ2-7; D gene unclear. This CDR3 spans 18 amino acids. The V and J ends lost 5 bases and 2 bases respectively, with 25 bases between them. Germline V lookup: CDR1 MNHEY, CDR2 SMNVEV (reference sequence). As DNA, the CDR3 is TGTGCCAGCAGTCCATTTTCAAATAAGGGCCAAGGGACCTACGAGCAGTACTTC. Its translation is CASSPFSNKGQGTYEQYF.

The CDR3, as DNA: TGTGCCAGCAGCTTAGGGACTTCCTCCTACAATGAGCAGTTCTTC. This gives the protein CASSLGTSSYNEQFF. V usage is TRBV7-2 and J usage is TRBJ2-1; D may be TRBD2 (5 bases). CDR1 SGHTA and CDR2 FQGNSA come from the germline V gene. V lost 1 base to trimming and J lost 0 bases, with 7 bases between them. The CDR3 length is 15 residues. Based on the CDR3 plus reference TRBV7-2 and TRBJ2-1, the full variable domain is GAGVSQSPSNKVTEKGKDVELRCDPISGHTALYWYRQSLGQGLEFLIYFQGNSAPDKSGLPSDRFSAERTGGSVSTLTIQRTQQEDSAVYLCASSLGTSSYNEQFFGPGTRLTVL.

This chain joins TRBV2 and TRBJ2-1; tentatively, D is TRBD1 (5 bases). Germline values: CDR1 SNHLY, CDR2 FYNNEI. There are 14 residues in the CDR3. Trimming removed 6 bases at V and 4 bases at J, with 13 bases between. The CDR3 coding sequence is TGTGCCAGCAGAGGGGCAGGCGAATACAATGAGCAGTTCTTC. Translation gives CASRGAGEYNEQFF.